This T cell receptor beta chain was recovered during a study of T cell changes during pregnancy in multiple sclerosis. Profiled with immunoSEQ multiplex PCR; TCRdb holds only in-frame clones, not every one. The table shows fewer than 85,000 clones, with 94% occurring only once. After removal of 5 bases from V and 3 bases from J, the junction contained 12 bases not matched to a gene. This CDR3 comprises 16 residues. CDR1 is ENHRY and CDR2 is SYGVKD in the germline V gene. The sequencing here drew on peripheral blood, taken in the third trimester of pregnancy. The TCR comes from a female donor with multiple sclerosis, enrolled in a pregnancy study. The chain employs TRBV10-3 and TRBJ1-1; 7 nucleotides line up with TRBD1. CDR3 nucleotides: TGTGCCATCAGTCGACAGGGCACGGGGTTAGACACTGAAGCTTTCTTT. Its protein is CAISRQGTGLDTEAFF.